Following are 26 T cell receptor beta chains from one sample sequenced in a study of T cells after yellow fever vaccination. Via MiXCR, TCRdb re-called the 5' RACE reads, giving one row per CDR3 protein. The sample shows about 73,000 distinct CDR3 sequences, 7.5% to 8% of them seen only once. Sequencing used CD8+ T cells sorted from PBMCs, obtained on the day of the yellow fever booster vaccination. These TCRs come from a man aged 30 to 45 who received the YFV17D yellow fever vaccine.

This clonotype was counted only a few times. The V call is TRBV9, the J call TRBJ2-3; either TRBD1 or TRBD2 may supply D (5 bases each). The CDR3 is 15 residues long. The germline CDR1 and CDR2 sequences are SGDLS and YYNGEE. V lost 4 bases and J lost 2, with 14 bases in between. The CDR3 loop is CASSSSWGPTDTQYF. The DNA for the CDR3 is TGTGCCAGCAGCAGTAGCTGGGGACCCACAGATACGCAGTATTTT.

Concerning this clonotype itself: A much more abundant neighbour one base away suggests this may be a read error. The chain combines TRBV10-3 with TRBJ2-7; TRBD1 matches 9 bases. CDR1 and CDR2 (germline): ENHRY, SYGVKD. CDR3 length: 15 amino acids. The V gene end was trimmed by 2 bases and the J gene end by 8 bases; junction bases not matched to a gene: 10. CDR3 loop: CAISEMGQGVEKQYF. The CDR3 DNA follows: TGTGCCATCAGTGAGATGGGACAGGGAGTGGAGAAGCAGTACTTC.

This chain links TRBV7-2 with TRBJ2-3; TRBD2 matches 7 bases. The germline gives CDR1 SGHTA, CDR2 FQGNSA. With 5 bases clipped from V and 2 bases from J, the junction kept 4 bases outside the gene matches. This CDR3 is 14 amino acids long. The CDR3 sequence is CASSPGGITDTQYF. The CDR3 bases are TGTGCCAGCAGCCCCGGGGGGATCACAGATACGCAGTATTTT.

The J gene is TRBJ1-2, the V gene TRBV20-1; unclear D gene. From germline, CDR1 is DFQATT and CDR2 SNEGSKA (reference sequence). Deletions cut 3 bases from V and 7 bases from J, with 15 bases between. This CDR3 is 13 amino acids long. CDR3 protein: CSASPGNIGGYTF. The CDR3 DNA sequence: TGCAGTGCTAGCCCCGGGAATATTGGTGGCTACACCTTC.

The CDR3 is CSVVVQRGDNEQFF. In DNA, the CDR3 is TGCAGCGTTGTTGTACAAAGGGGGGACAATGAGCAGTTCTTC. The chain carries TRBV29-1 and TRBJ2-1; D possibly uses TRBD1 or TRBD2 (6 bases each). Trimming shortened V by 4 bases and J by 5 bases, and 15 bases separated the two germline ends. The CDR3 covers 14 residues. CDR1 SQVTM and CDR2 ANQGSEA come from the germline V gene.

A few counts support this clonotype. The CDR3 protein is CAISPTSGRGAYEQYF. The CDR3 nucleotides are TGTGCCATCAGCCCAACTAGCGGGAGAGGGGCCTACGAGCAGTACTTC. The genes are TRBV10-3 and TRBJ2-7; 11 bases match TRBD2. Germline V gene lookup returns CDR1 ENHRY and CDR2 SYGVKD. The V segment lost 6 bases and the J segment 2 bases; nucleotides outside the gene matches: 9. This CDR3 is 16 amino acids long.

This clonotype has a handful of counts. This chain uses TRBV19 with TRBJ2-7; 9 nucleotides agree with TRBD2. The CDR3 spans 13 residues. Looked up from germline, CDR1 is LNHDA and CDR2 is SQIVND (reference sequence). V shed 6 bases, J shed 6 bases, and the junction held 6 bases outside the gene matches. Here the CDR3 reads CASSRGLAGEQYF. In DNA form, the CDR3 reads TGTGCCAGTAGCCGGGGACTAGCCGGCGAGCAGTACTTC.

Comments on this clonotype: The junction departs from the called germline gene at one end, perhaps through a read error. The chain combines TRBV9 with TRBJ1-1; D call uncertain. Germline loops: CDR1 SGDLS, CDR2 YYNGEE. The CDR3 has 12 amino acids. This chain's CDR3 is CACRGRDTEAFF. CDR3 nucleotides: TGTGCCTGCAGAGGAAGGGACACTGAAGCTTTCTTT.

The J gene is TRBJ2-1, the V gene TRBV19; TRBD2 matches 7 bases. Looked up from germline, CDR1 is LNHDA and CDR2 is SQIVND (reference sequence). V was pared by 2 bases and J by 3 bases, with 13 bases of the junction left unmatched. The CDR3 spans 18 residues. Written as DNA, the CDR3 is TGTGCCAGTAGTATACCCCCCCTGGTGGGGACTATCTACAATGAGCAGTTCTTC. It codes for CASSIPPLVGTIYNEQFF.

This clonotype has just a few counts. This chain joins TRBV7-3 and TRBJ2-2; 8 bases agree with TRBD2. V lost 5 bases to trimming and J lost 0 bases; unmatched junction nucleotides: 5. In germline, CDR1 is SGHTA, CDR2 FQGTGA. The CDR3 length is 16 residues. The CDR3 spells CASSKTSGANTGELFF. Written as DNA, the CDR3 is TGTGCCAGCAGCAAAACTAGCGGAGCGAACACCGGGGAGCTGTTTTTT.

The table lists this clonotype with many counts. The CDR3 loop reads CASSDPGLAVASEQYF. The CDR3 region has the DNA TGTGCCAGCAGTGATCCCGGACTAGCGGTCGCTTCCGAGCAGTACTTC. The gene calls are TRBV2 and TRBJ2-7; 10 nucleotides agree with TRBD2. CDR3 size: 16 residues. Losses at the gene ends were 3 bases for V and 6 bases for J; bases not matched to a gene: 11. The germline V gene has CDR1 SNHLY and CDR2 FYNNEI. Full variable domain (outside the CDR3, taken from reference TRBV2 and TRBJ2-7): EPEVTQTPSHQVTQMGQEVILRCVPISNHLYFYWYRQILGQKVEFLVSFYNNEISEKSEIFDDQFSVERPDGSNFTLKIRSTKLEDSAMYFCASSDPGLAVASEQYFGPGTRLTVT.

In this sample, this clonotype turned up a few times. This chain links TRBV5-1 with TRBJ2-2; the D gene is possibly TRBD2 (5 bases). Germline V gene sequence: CDR1 SGHRS, CDR2 YFSETQ. V shed 4 bases and J shed 4 bases, with 11 bases lying between them. The CDR3 sequence is 14 residues long. The DNA for the CDR3 is TGCGCCAGCAGCGCTAGGACTGGCACCGGGGAGCTGTTTTTT. Its translation: CASSARTGTGELFF. Full variable domain (rest looked up from reference TRBV5-1 and TRBJ2-2): KAGVTQTPRYLIKTRGQQVTLSCSPISGHRSVSWYQQTPGQGLQFLFEYFSETQRNKGNFPGRFSGRQFSNSRSEMNVSTLELGDSALYLCASSARTGTGELFFGEGSRLTVL.

This clonotype appeared a few times. The chain is built from TRBV19 and TRBJ1-1; 9 nucleotides line up with TRBD1. The CDR3 consists of 17 residues. Per the germline V gene, CDR1 is LNHDA and CDR2 is SQIVND (reference sequence). With 3 bases clipped from V and 0 bases from J, the junction kept 8 bases outside the gene matches. CDR3 DNA: TGTGCCAGTAGTATCCGGGACAGGGTGGACCTGAACACTGAAGCTTTCTTT. It yields the protein CASSIRDRVDLNTEAFF.

The chain carries TRBV6-6 and TRBJ2-1, with no clear D. Per the germline V gene, CDR1 is MNHNY and CDR2 is SVGAGI (reference sequence). Trimming removed 8 bases at V and 6 bases at J, with 11 bases between. The CDR3 length is 12 residues. The CDR3 DNA reads as TGTGCCAGCCTCAGTAAGGTCAATGAGCAGTTCTTC. Translated, it gives CASLSKVNEQFF.

In its sample, this clonotype was seen a few times. CDR3 bases: TGTGCCAGCAGCTCCAGAGCCTACGAGCAGTACTTC. Translating gives CASSSRAYEQYF. This chain links TRBV7-9 with TRBJ2-7; D gene unclear. Germline V gives CDR1 SEHNR, CDR2 FQNEAQ (reference sequence). Trimming took off 4 bases at V and 2 bases at J, with 6 bases between the two ends. This CDR3 contains 12 residues.

Only a few counts were recorded for this clonotype. The V gene is TRBV4-3, the J gene TRBJ2-2; D unclear. The germline gives CDR1 LGHNA, CDR2 YSLEER. CDR3 length: 16 amino acids. V lost 0 bases to trimming and J lost 7 bases, with 15 bases between them. The CDR3 protein is CASSQDRAYDGGELFF. The CDR3 DNA follows: TGCGCCAGCAGCCAAGATCGGGCTTATGATGGCGGGGAGCTGTTTTTT.

This clonotype was found a few times. The chain links TRBV15 to TRBJ2-3; 7 positions match TRBD2. Germline V lookup: CDR1 LNHNV, CDR2 YYDKDF (reference sequence). V trimming: 2 bases; J trimming: 4 bases; junction bases outside the gene matches: 9. The CDR3 consists of 16 residues. CDR3 coding DNA: TGTGCCACCAGCAGAATGTTGGCGGGAGCCGCAGATACGCAGTATTTT. The encoded protein is CATSRMLAGAADTQYF.

The rearrangement uses TRBV7-6 and TRBJ2-7, with D maybe TRBD2 (5 bases). Trimming took 0 bases from V and 6 from J, leaving 18 bases between them. Germline V gives CDR1 SGHVS, CDR2 FNYEAQ. CDR3 length: 16 amino acids. Written as DNA, the CDR3 is TGTGCCAGCAGCTTAGCCCCTTTTGGGGAGAGGAGCGAGCAGTACTTC. Protein product: CASSLAPFGERSEQYF.

This clonotype was detected only a few times. CDR3 coding DNA: TGCAGCGTTCTCCCGGGACTAGCGGACAATGAGCAGTTCTTC. Translating gives CSVLPGLADNEQFF. V and J are TRBV29-1 and TRBJ2-1; 11 bases are a match to TRBD2. From germline, CDR1 is SQVTM and CDR2 ANQGSEA. The CDR3 consists of 14 residues. V shed 5 bases, J shed 5 bases, and the junction held 5 bases outside the gene matches.

This rearrangement joins TRBV27 to TRBJ2-4; a weak D match, TRBD1 (6 bases). V was clipped by 10 bases and J by 8 bases, with 18 bases between them. The CDR3 spans 13 residues. CDR1 and CDR2 (germline): MNHEY, SMNVEV (reference sequence). CDR3 DNA sequence: TGTGCCACCATGTCGGGACAAGGCGACATTCAGTACTTC. Protein product: CATMSGQGDIQYF.

This clonotype was found a few times. This chain links TRBV7-9 with TRBJ2-5; D uncertain. Germline CDR1 and CDR2: SEHNR and FQNEAQ (reference sequence). The V end was cut by 4 bases, the J end by 3 bases, with 6 bases between. The length of the CDR3 is 12 residues. The CDR3 nucleotides read TGTGCCAGCAGCTCCCGAGAAGAGACCCAGTACTTC. Its translation is CASSSREETQYF.

This clonotype has only a few counts. This chain links TRBV10-3 with TRBJ2-1, with TRBD2 matching 16 bases. The CDR3 is 17 residues long. The junction had 4 bases not matched to a gene; V was cut back by 4 bases and J by 4 bases. The germline V gene has CDR1 ENHRY and CDR2 SYGVKD. CDR3 region: CAISGGTSGREYNEQFF. Here the CDR3 DNA reads TGTGCCATCAGTGGCGGGACTAGCGGGAGGGAATACAATGAGCAGTTCTTC.

This clonotype was observed a few times. This sequence joins TRBV7-9 and TRBJ2-1; D remains unclear. This CDR3 region has 10 residues. Germline V gene data show CDR1 as SEHNR and CDR2 as FQNEAQ (reference sequence). Trimming left V 9 bases short and J 8 bases short, with 8 bases between. CDR3 coding DNA: TGTGCCAGTGGCCTAGATGAGCAGTTCTTC. Amino acid sequence: CASGLDEQFF.

There are a few counts of this clonotype. This rearrangement joins TRBV18 to TRBJ2-1; possibly TRBD2 for D (6 bases). Germline loops: CDR1 KGHSH, CDR2 LQKENI. The length of the CDR3 is 16 residues. Trimming pared 3 bases from V and 4 bases from J, leaving 16 bases between. Here the CDR3 reads CASSPSVAAHYNEQFF. The CDR3 DNA follows: TGTGCCAGCTCACCCTCTGTAGCGGCCCATTACAATGAGCAGTTCTTC. The entire variable domain, with the rest obtained from reference TRBV18 and TRBJ2-1, is as follows: NAGVMQNPRHLVRRRGQEARLRCSPMKGHSHVYWYRQLPEEGLKFMVYLQKENIIDESGMPKERFSAEFPKEGPSILRIQQVVRGDSAAYFCASSPSVAAHYNEQFFGPGTRLTVL.

The chain combines TRBV27 with TRBJ2-2; 10 bases are a match to TRBD2. CDR1 is MNHEY and CDR2 is SMNVEV in the germline V gene (reference sequence). There are 16 residues in the CDR3. With 0 bases clipped from V and 6 bases from J, the junction kept 4 bases outside the gene matches. Here the CDR3 reads CASSLSPSGSPGELFF. The CDR3 bases are TGTGCCAGCAGTTTATCTCCTAGCGGGAGCCCCGGGGAGCTGTTTTTT.

This clonotype has only a few counts. This chain connects TRBV27 to TRBJ1-1, with D unclear. The V gene lost 6 bases and the J gene lost 4 bases, with 12 bases spanning the gap. Per germline, CDR1 MNHEY and CDR2 SMNVEV (reference sequence). CDR3 length equals 13 residues. CDR3 sequence reads: CASRVGGVTEAFF. DNA for the CDR3: TGTGCCAGCAGAGTAGGTGGGGTCACTGAAGCTTTCTTT.